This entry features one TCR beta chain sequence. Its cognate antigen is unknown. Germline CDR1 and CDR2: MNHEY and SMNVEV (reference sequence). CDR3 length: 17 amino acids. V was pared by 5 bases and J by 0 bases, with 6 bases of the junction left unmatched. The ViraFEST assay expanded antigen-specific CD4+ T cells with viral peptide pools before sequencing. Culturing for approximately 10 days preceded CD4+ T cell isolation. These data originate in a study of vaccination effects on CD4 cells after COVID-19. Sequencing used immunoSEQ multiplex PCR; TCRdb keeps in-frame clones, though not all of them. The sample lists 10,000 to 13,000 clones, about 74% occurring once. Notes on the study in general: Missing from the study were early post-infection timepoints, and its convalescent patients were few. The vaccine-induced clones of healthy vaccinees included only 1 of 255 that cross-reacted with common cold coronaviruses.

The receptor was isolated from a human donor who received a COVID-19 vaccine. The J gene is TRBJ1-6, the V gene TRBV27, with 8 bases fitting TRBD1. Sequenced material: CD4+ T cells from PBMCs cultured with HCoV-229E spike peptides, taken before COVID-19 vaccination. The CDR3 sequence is CASSPRTGSSYNSPLHF. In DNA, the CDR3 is TGTGCCAGCAGTCCCCGGACAGGGAGCTCCTATAATTCACCCCTCCACTTT.